Detailed here is one TCR beta chain. Antigen specificity is unknown. The sample originates from a study of T cells in Graves' hyperthyroidism and ophthalmopathy. General study findings and limits: Blood samples included most of the expanded thyroid clonotypes exceeding 0.001. The model predicted ophthalmopathy a median roughly six months before onset. Classification by a 13 V-J model distinguished ophthalmopathy from stable hyperthyroidism.

CDR3 length: 17 residues. V lost 4 bases to trimming and J lost 9 bases; unmatched junction nucleotides: 14. Germline-derived CDR1 and CDR2 are SGHVS and FQNEAQ. Diagnosing involved the use of clinical symptoms, serum thyroxine and TRAb, thyroid ultrasound and orbital computed tomography. Amplification yielded TCR beta CDR3 regions, with RNA transcripts as the source. HTBI primers were used for first-round RT-PCR of the TCR CDR3. TCRdb independently ran MiXCR on the multiplex PCR reads; one entry per CDR3 protein. The sample lists around 690,000 distinct CDR3 sequences; about a fifth were seen once. This receptor was taken from a man aged 25 to 45 with Graves' ophthalmopathy. The J gene is TRBJ2-3, the V gene TRBV7-8; 12 nucleotides agree with TRBD2. Sequenced material: blood. The CDR3 protein is CASSSPSPGLAGPTQYF. The CDR3 DNA sequence: TGTGCCAGCAGCTCACCCTCGCCGGGACTAGCGGGCCCAACGCAGTATTTT.